These T cell receptor beta chains were read from a single sample in a study of T-cell reconstitution after alpha-beta-depleted transplantation in children. TCRdb ran MiXCR on the PCR reads and lists one entry per CDR3 protein. The table records just over 950,000 distinct CDR3 sequences, roughly 31% of them present only once. This specimen was PBMCs, mostly from graft donor cells, taken 360 days after TCRalphabeta/CD19-depleted stem cell transplant. The source of these receptors is a boy under three years old who had a stem cell transplant for SCID, so the T cells may come from the graft donor. Each CDR3 is given with its conserved first and last residue. The order of the fields is J gene, V gene, clone size, D gene, CDR3 DNA, CDR3 protein. D genes are given only for firm matches. Rows give clone size only sometimes, using once, few, many, or a class for an expanded clone.

>TRBJ1-6|TRBV11-2|few|.
TGTGCCAGCAGCTTACTGCAGGGCCCCAATTCACCCCTCCACTTT
CASSLLQGPNSPLHF
>TRBJ2-7|TRBV5-1|.|TRBD1
TGCGCCAGCAGTCCCACAGGGGACCCCTACGAGCAGTACTTC
CASSPTGDPYEQYF
>TRBJ1-4|TRBV12-3/TRBV12-4|few|TRBD1
TGTGCCAGCATCCGGACAGGGTGGAATGAAAAACTGTTTTTT
CASIRTGWNEKLFF
>TRBJ2-3|TRBV12-3/TRBV12-4|few|TRBD2
TGTGCCAGCAGTTTGAGTAGCGGGGGGGCCGAGTCCACAGATACGCAGTATTTT
CASSLSSGGAESTDTQYF
>TRBJ2-4|TRBV29-1|many|.
TGCAGCGTTACACAGGGATTAGCCAAAAACATTCAGTACTTC
CSVTQGLAKNIQYF
>TRBJ1-1|TRBV20-1|few|.
TGCAGTGCTTCTTGGGACGGATTGAACACTGAAGCTTTCTTT
CSASWDGLNTEAFF
>TRBJ2-4|TRBV4-1|few|.
TGCGCCAGCAGCCAAGGCCCGGGGGAGTGGGTAGCCAAAAACATTCAGTACTTC
CASSQGPGEWVAKNIQYF
>TRBJ2-3|TRBV5-1|few|TRBD2
TGCGCCAGCAGCGGGACTAGGAGGGTAGGAGATACGCAGTATTTT
CASSGTRRVGDTQYF
>TRBJ1-1|TRBV5-1|few|.
TGCGCCAGCAGCTTAAGGGGTGAGATCACTGAAGCTTTCTTT
CASSLRGEITEAFF
>TRBJ2-3|TRBV4-1|.|.
TGCGCCAGCAGGTCGGAAGTATGGACCACAGATACGCAGTATTTT
CASRSEVWTTDTQYF
>TRBJ1-6|TRBV29-1|few|.
TGCAGCGTTGATTTCGGGGGCGGGACCCTCCACTTT
CSVDFGGGTLHF
>TRBJ1-2|TRBV27|.|.
TGTGCCAGCGGGGGAGCAGGGGCCATCTATGGCTACACCTTC
CASGGAGAIYGYTF
>TRBJ2-3|TRBV27|.|TRBD2
TGTGCCAGCAGTCCGGCTAAACTAGCGGGGGGGGCCCCGGCGCAGTATTTT
CASSPAKLAGGAPAQYF
>TRBJ2-7|TRBV29-1|.|.
TGCAGCGCCGAGGGGGAGGGCAGCGAGCAGTACTTC
CSAEGEGSEQYF
>TRBJ2-3|TRBV2|.|TRBD2
TGTGCCAGCAGTGACCTAGCGGGGCTCACAGATACGCAGTATTTT
CASSDLAGLTDTQYF